This entry features one T cell receptor (beta chain) sequence. Its target is unknown. A single base separates this from a much larger clone, so it may be a read error. The data derive from a study of CD8+CD57+ T cells in acquired aplastic anemia. Study at large: Mean DNA quantity obtained from sorted CD4+ and CD8+ cells was 3.2 ug.

Study-level points and caveats: The CD8+ Simpson's diversity of patients and controls was not significantly different. Found in both controls and patients were around 31 CD8+ CDR3 sequences.

The TCR beta profiling, which covered VDJ combination and CDR3 sequence, was carried out using genomic DNA as the template. Each CDR3 protein is one row after TCRdb ran MiXCR on the reads. The sample holds about 120,000 distinct CDR3 sequences, roughly 40% seen once. All sequencing subjects had displayed CD8+CD57+ cell expansion on flow cytometry. Patients were therapy-naive when their blood was sampled. This CDR3 is built from 12 residues. The germline CDR1 and CDR2 sequences are SEHNR and FQNEAQ (reference sequence). The source is a human donor with aplastic anemia. The specimen was sorted CD4+, CD8+, or CD8+CD57+ T cells (not recorded which) from PBMCs. The chain has TRBV7-9 and TRBJ2-2; maybe TRBD2 (5 bases). CDR3 sequence: CASRASPGELVF. The CDR3 DNA sequence: TGTGCCAGCAGGGCTAGTCCCGGGGAGCTGGTTTTT.